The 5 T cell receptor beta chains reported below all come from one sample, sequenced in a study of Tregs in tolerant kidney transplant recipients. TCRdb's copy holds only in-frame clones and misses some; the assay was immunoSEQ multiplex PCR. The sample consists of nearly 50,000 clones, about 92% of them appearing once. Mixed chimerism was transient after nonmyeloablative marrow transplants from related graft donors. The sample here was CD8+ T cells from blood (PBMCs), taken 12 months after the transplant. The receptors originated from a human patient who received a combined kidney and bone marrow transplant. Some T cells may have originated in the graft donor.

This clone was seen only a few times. The CDR3 here is CASSLLSGVTDTQYF. The CDR3 DNA sequence: TGTGCCAGCAGCCTCCTTAGCGGGGTCACAGATACGCAGTATTTT. The V and J genes are TRBV11-2 and TRBJ2-3; 8 bases map to TRBD2. Germline CDR1 SGHAT, CDR2 FQNNGV. CDR3 length: 15 amino acids. J was trimmed by 2 bases and V by 5 bases; bases with no gene match: 6.

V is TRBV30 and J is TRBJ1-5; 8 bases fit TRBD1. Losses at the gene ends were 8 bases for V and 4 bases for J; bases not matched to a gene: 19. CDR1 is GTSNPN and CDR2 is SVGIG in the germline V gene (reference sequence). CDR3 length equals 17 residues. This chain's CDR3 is CASALGGLDRANQPQHF. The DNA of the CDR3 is TGTGCCAGTGCCCTTGGAGGGTTGGACAGGGCAAATCAGCCCCAGCATTTT.

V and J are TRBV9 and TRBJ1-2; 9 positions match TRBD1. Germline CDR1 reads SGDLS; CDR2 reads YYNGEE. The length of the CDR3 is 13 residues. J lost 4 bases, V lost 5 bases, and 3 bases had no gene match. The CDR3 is CASRGQGPYGYTF. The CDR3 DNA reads TGTGCCAGCAGGGGACAGGGACCCTATGGCTACACCTTC.

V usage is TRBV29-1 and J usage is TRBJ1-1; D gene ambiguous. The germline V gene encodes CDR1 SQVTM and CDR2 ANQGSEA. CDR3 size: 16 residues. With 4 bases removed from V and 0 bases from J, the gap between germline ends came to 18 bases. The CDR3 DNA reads TGCAGCGTTGGCCCGGCAGGAACTTACATGAACACTGAAGCTTTCTTT. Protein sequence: CSVGPAGTYMNTEAFF. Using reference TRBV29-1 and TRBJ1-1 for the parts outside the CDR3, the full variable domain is SAVISQKPSRDICQRGTSLTIQCQVDSQVTMMFWYRQQPGQSLTLIATANQGSEATYESGFVIDKFPISRPNLTFSTLTVSNMSPEDSSIYLCSVGPAGTYMNTEAFFGQGTRLTVV.

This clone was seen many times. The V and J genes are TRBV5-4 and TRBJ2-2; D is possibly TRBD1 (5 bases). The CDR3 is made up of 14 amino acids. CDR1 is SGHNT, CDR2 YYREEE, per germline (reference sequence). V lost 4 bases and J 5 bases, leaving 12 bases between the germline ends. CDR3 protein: CASSPIGVTGELFF. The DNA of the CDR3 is TGTGCCAGCAGCCCAATAGGGGTTACCGGGGAGCTGTTTTTT.